A selection of T cell receptor beta chains follows, all from one sample in a study of T cells in Graves' hyperthyroidism and ophthalmopathy. TCRdb reprocessed the multiplex PCR reads with MiXCR, giving one entry per CDR3 protein. The sample has under 400,000 distinct CDR3 sequences, roughly 17% seen once. Sequenced: blood. The receptors were gathered from a man younger than 40 with Graves' hyperthyroidism. Both conserved end residues are part of each CDR3.

J: TRBJ1-1; V: TRBV24-1; CDR3: CATRAEVVGLWPWTMNTEAFF
J: TRBJ2-7; V: TRBV7-9; CDR3: CASSPRGNRGVYEQYF
J: TRBJ2-5; V: TRBV5-1; CDR3: CASSSPRRGFQETQYF
J: TRBJ2-7; V: TRBV20-1; CDR3: CSARGLAWDEQYF
J: TRBJ2-3; V: TRBV11-2; CDR3: CASTPEDTQYF
J: TRBJ2-1; V: TRBV30; CDR3: CAWSQRGRYNEQFF
J: TRBJ2-5; V: TRBV24-1; CDR3: CATSDLEGGETQYF
J: TRBJ1-1; V: TRBV7-9; CDR3: CASSLPEDGLNTEAFF
J: TRBJ1-6; V: TRBV13; CDR3: CASSFSSSYNSPLHF
J: TRBJ2-2; V: TRBV30; CDR3: CAWGGTISGELFF
J: TRBJ1-4; V: TRBV29-1; CDR3: CSARSPTGSNEKLFF
J: TRBJ1-2; V: TRBV12-3/TRBV12-4; CDR3: CASSTDRGSYGYTF
J: TRBJ2-4; V: TRBV19; CDR3: CASSLPGLAGNIQYF
J: TRBJ2-1; V: TRBV7-9; CDR3: CASSLGTSGVNEQFF
J: TRBJ2-7; V: TRBV20-1; CDR3: CSARDWGRDLSYEQYF
J: TRBJ2-1; V: TRBV3-1; CDR3: CASSQGRQVYEQFF
J: TRBJ2-3; V: TRBV7-6; CDR3: CASSLVGRRTDTQYF
J: TRBJ2-5; V: TRBV7-9; CDR3: CASSLALSRGQETQYF
J: TRBJ2-1; V: TRBV19; CDR3: CASSRVAGGTNEQFF
J: TRBJ2-7; V: TRBV10-2; CDR3: CASKEEPPYEQYF
J: TRBJ2-1; V: TRBV7-9; CDR3: CASSLAIGRVSDEQFF
J: TRBJ2-1; V: TRBV4-2; CDR3: CASSQEYARAGEVEQFF
J: TRBJ1-2; V: TRBV5-1; CDR3: CASSWGDSPNYGYTF
J: TRBJ1-1; V: TRBV18; CDR3: CASSPPTGLRTEAFF
J: TRBJ1-1; V: TRBV5-1; CDR3: CASSWSGAMNTEAFF
J: TRBJ2-7; V: TRBV30; CDR3: CAWSVGGGAYEQYF
J: TRBJ1-5; V: TRBV2; CDR3: CASSEGGRMPQHF
J: TRBJ2-5; V: TRBV30; CDR3: CAWTGFRQEAQYF
J: TRBJ2-1; V: TRBV20-1; CDR3: CSASGLAGAGEQFF
J: TRBJ2-5; V: TRBV29-1; CDR3: CSVLGGQGVKTQYF
J: TRBJ2-5; V: TRBV7-2; CDR3: CASSLYLGTQYF
J: TRBJ2-5; V: TRBV5-4; CDR3: CASRVTGSSGGETQYF
J: TRBJ2-1; V: TRBV2; CDR3: CASSEGQGTEQFF
J: TRBJ1-3; V: TRBV18; CDR3: CASSPEESGNTIYF
J: TRBJ2-7; V: TRBV11-2; CDR3: CASSQARERNEQYF
J: TRBJ1-6; V: TRBV29-1; CDR3: CSVQEGQLNSPLHF
J: TRBJ1-5; V: TRBV2; CDR3: CASYRYSTGYNQPQHF
J: TRBJ2-7; V: TRBV28; CDR3: CASNGGQDKGQYF
J: TRBJ1-1; V: TRBV4-1; CDR3: CASSQEQGINTEAFF
J: TRBJ2-1; V: TRBV19; CDR3: CASRGGALGRNEQFF
J: TRBJ2-5; V: TRBV10-3; CDR3: CAISAGGLPGVQYF
J: TRBJ2-7; V: TRBV11-2; CDR3: CASSLEHAWEQYF
J: TRBJ1-5; V: TRBV12-3/TRBV12-4; CDR3: CASTLRGNQPQHF
J: TRBJ2-2; V: TRBV4-1; CDR3: CASSQGQLLTGELFF
J: TRBJ2-3; V: TRBV6-4; CDR3: CASSDSVAGGADTQYF
J: TRBJ2-7; V: TRBV7-2; CDR3: CASSITTSGLLYEQYF
J: TRBJ1-1; V: TRBV18; CDR3: CASSRGQNTEAFF
J: TRBJ2-5; V: TRBV12-3/TRBV12-4; CDR3: CASSLSGRQETQYF
J: TRBJ2-2; V: TRBV5-1; CDR3: CASSSGQGANTGELFF
J: TRBJ2-1; V: TRBV5-4; CDR3: CASSLSRGRNEQFF
J: TRBJ2-2; V: TRBV2; CDR3: CASSRLAGGAGELFF